These T cell receptor beta chains were read from a single sample in a study of cytomegalovirus exposure and HLA in healthy donors. Assay used: immunoSEQ multiplex PCR; TCRdb lists only in-frame clones, some missing. The table has around 170,000 clones, roughly three quarters seen once. Sequencing was done on a sample of PBMCs. Receptor source: a woman in her twenties or thirties in good health and CMV-seropositive. Both conserved end residues are part of each CDR3. D genes are given only for firm matches. Only part of the rows carry a size: once, few, many, or a class if the clone is expanded.

cdr3_nt cdr3_aa clone_size v_call d_call j_call
TGTGCCAGCAGTGAAGTAGGCAGGGAGGGGGACGAGCAGTACTTC CASSEVGREGDEQYF - TRBV6-1 - TRBJ2-7
TGTGCCAGCAGTGAGGACAGGGGACCCAATCAGCCCCAGCATTTT CASSEDRGPNQPQHF - TRBV6-4 TRBD1 TRBJ1-5
TGTGCCTCCTGGGACAGGGGGCATGGCTACACCTTC CASWDRGHGYTF - TRBV10-3 TRBD1 TRBJ1-2
TGTGCCAGCAGCGCCGACAGGGTCGCCTCTGGAAACACCATATATTTT CASSADRVASGNTIYF - TRBV9 TRBD1 TRBJ1-3
TGTGCCAGCAGCTCGGGACTAGCGGGGACCTACGAGCAGTACTTC CASSSGLAGTYEQYF - TRBV11-2 TRBD2 TRBJ2-7
TGCGCCAGCAGCCGGGACAGGAATAATTCACCCCTCCACTTT CASSRDRNNSPLHF - TRBV10-1 TRBD1 TRBJ1-6
TGTGCTAGTGGTTTGGTTCCTACAGGGTTAACTGCCACAGATACGCAGTATTTT CASGLVPTGLTATDTQYF - TRBV12-5 - TRBJ2-3
TGTGCCAGCAGCTTGTGGATAGAAGGAAGGGGTTCTGGGGCCAACGTCCTGACTTTC CASSLWIEGRGSGANVLTF few TRBV5-6 - TRBJ2-6
TGTGCCAGCAGCCAAAGGGGAGGGTCCTATAATTCCCCCCTCCACTTT CASSQRGGSYNSPLHF - TRBV11-3 - TRBJ1-6
TGTGCCAGCAGCAAAGGACAGGACACCGTAGGGTCCACCTTC CASSKGQDTVGSTF - TRBV7-9 TRBD1 TRBJ1-2
TGTGCCAGCAGCCAAGGAAACGGGGGGAACCAAGAGACCCAGTACTTC CASSQGNGGNQETQYF - TRBV4-2 TRBD2 TRBJ2-5
TGTGCCAGCAGCTTAGATCGGGGTAGACTGGAGGGTAACACCTTC CASSLDRGRLEGNTF - TRBV11-2 - TRBJ1-2
TGCGCCAGCAGCCAAGAGGGGGGGGCCCCCGGCTACACCTTC CASSQEGGAPGYTF - TRBV4-1 - TRBJ1-2
TGTGCCATCGGACAAGCAGATACGCAGTATTTT CAIGQADTQYF few TRBV27 - TRBJ2-3
TGCGCCAGCAGCTTGGATCGGACAGTTAATTCACCCCTCCACTTT CASSLDRTVNSPLHF - TRBV5-1 - TRBJ1-6
TGTGCCAGCAGCCCCACAAAGGGGGGAAACACCATATATTTT CASSPTKGGNTIYF - TRBV9 - TRBJ1-3
TGTGCCAGCGGTAGCGGGGGACGCCTGGGGGAGCAGTACTTC CASGSGGRLGEQYF - TRBV5-4 TRBD2 TRBJ2-7
TGTGCCAGCAGTGAGGACAGGGGTTATGGCTACACCTTC CASSEDRGYGYTF - TRBV28 TRBD1 TRBJ1-2
TGCGCCAGCTTTGAACCCCAGGGGAATCAGCCCCAGCATTTT CASFEPQGNQPQHF - TRBV10-1 - TRBJ1-5
TGCGCCAGCAGTCTCGTAGGGGGCCCCTACGAGCAGTACTTC CASSLVGGPYEQYF - TRBV4-3 TRBD1 TRBJ2-7
TGCGCCAGCAGTCAAGAGGCCGGGACAGGGGATTATGGCTACACCTTC CASSQEAGTGDYGYTF - TRBV4-3 TRBD1 TRBJ1-2
TGTGCCAGCAGCCAATCGGGGGGCAATCAGCCCCAGCATTTT CASSQSGGNQPQHF - TRBV5-6 - TRBJ1-5
TGTGCCAGCAGCCCCTCCAGGACAGGGGCCAGCGAAAAACTGTTTTTT CASSPSRTGASEKLFF - TRBV4-2 TRBD1 TRBJ1-4
TGTGCCAGCTCAAGTGGGGGGGGTGGCTACACCTTC CASSSGGGGYTF once TRBV6-5 - TRBJ1-2
TGTGCCAGCAGCTCCCCCGCGGCGTCTGGGGCCAACGTCCTGACTTTC CASSSPAASGANVLTF - TRBV7-6 - TRBJ2-6